This TCR beta chain came from a study of a mutant IDH1 vaccine in newly diagnosed glioma. Study as a whole: Patients underwent eight vaccinations, which took place in weeks 1, 3, 5, 7, 11, 15, 19 and 23. The therapy given earlier, which was standard therapy, consisted of radiotherapy, temozolomide, or both, and most of the patients received both.

Produced via immunoSEQ multiplex PCR; TCRdb's table is partial and in-frame only. This table has under 95,000 clones, 90% to 95% appearing once. The CDR3 covers 14 residues. Germline CDR1 PRHDT, CDR2 FYEKMQ (reference sequence). V lost 6 bases and J lost 0, with 12 bases in between. Study results and limitations: Patients mounted vaccine-induced immune responses in around 93% of cases.

A remark on this clone: Its antigen is still unknown.

Documented time point: week 5, during vaccination. The investigators gave 300 ug of mutant IDH1 20-mer peptide in each vaccine dose, together with topical imiquimod. The sample here was PBMCs, taken from a glioma patient whose treatment included an IDH1 peptide vaccine. The TCR was taken from a woman between 45 and 60 years old with glioma. The chain is built from TRBV13 and TRBJ2-7; a possible D gene is TRBD2 (5 bases). CDR3 nucleotide sequence: TGTGCCAGCAGTCCCCAGCGGACCTCCTACGAGCAGTACTTC. Translating it yields CASSPQRTSYEQYF.